The present T cell receptor beta chain was sequenced within a study of cytomegalovirus exposure and HLA in healthy donors. Whole-study results and caveats: A likely sequencing artifact accounted for one observed cluster of highly shared sequence variants. In a later analysis, TCR beta V- and J-gene trimming showed a link to a missense DCLRE1C variant.

It was with 60 Vbeta and 13 Jbeta primers that the PCR ran. TCRdb keeps only in-frame clones here, not all; method: immunoSEQ multiplex PCR. The sample records about 89,000 clones, approximately 63% being singletons. CDR1 and CDR2 (germline): MNHEY, SVGAGI. This CDR3 region has 16 residues. V lost 0 bases and J lost 5; bases outside the gene matches: 4. In the case of this clone: Antigen specificity is unknown.

V is TRBV6-5 and J is TRBJ1-4, with 9 positions matching TRBD1. The specimen was PBMCs. The sequence came from a woman in her twenties or thirties in good health and CMV-seronegative. CDR3 DNA sequence: TGTGCCAGCAGTTACTCCTTTGGGACAGGGAATGAAAAACTGTTTTTT. It yields the protein CASSYSFGTGNEKLFF.